These T cell receptor beta chains were read from a single sample in a study of technical replicates of blood from a few donors. The protocol was immunoSEQ multiplex PCR, while the TCRdb copy is restricted to in-frame clones and leaves out a portion. The repertoire has tens of thousands of clones, approximately 93% of them found once; the top ten carry under 0.3%. Source material: T cells isolated from PBMCs. The receptors shown here come from a human donor in good health. Both conserved end residues are part of each CDR3. Fields, in order: clone size, V gene, CDR3 length, J gene, D gene, CDR3 DNA, CDR3 protein. The D gene is left open where the match is weak. Rows may omit the clone size; those that give it use once, few, many or a size class.

NA	TRBV7-6	15	TRBJ2-7	NA	TGTGCCAGCAGCTCCGGGATGACCCAGCCCTACGAGCAGTACTTC	CASSSGMTQPYEQYF
NA	TRBV5-1	16	TRBJ1-5	TRBD1	TGCGCCAGCAGCTGTCACAGGGGATATAGCAATCAGCCCCAGCATTTT	CASSCHRGYSNQPQHF
once	TRBV13	14	TRBJ2-5	NA	TGTGCCAGCAGCTGGGCGGAGGAACAAGAGACCCAGTACTTC	CASSWAEEQETQYF
NA	TRBV7-9	15	TRBJ2-3	NA	TGTGCCAGCAGCTTAGCGGGGGCTGTCGCAGATACGCAGTATTTT	CASSLAGAVADTQYF
once	TRBV6-6	13	TRBJ2-7	NA	TGTGCCAGCAGTTACTCGACAGGCTACGAGCAGTACTTC	CASSYSTGYEQYF
NA	TRBV7-6	11	TRBJ2-7	NA	TGTGCCAGCAGCCAGGAGGGCGAGCAGTACTTC	CASSQEGEQYF
NA	TRBV6-5	15	TRBJ2-7	NA	TGTGCCAGCAGCTTGGCGGGACCCCTCTCCTACGAGCAGTACTTC	CASSLAGPLSYEQYF
once	TRBV15	12	TRBJ2-5	NA	TGTGCCACCAGCAGGGACTCAGAGACCCAGTACTTC	CATSRDSETQYF
NA	TRBV5-5	15	TRBJ2-7	NA	TGTGCCAGCAGCTTTGGGGGGGCCTTCTCCTACGAGCAGTACTTC	CASSFGGAFSYEQYF
NA	TRBV6-6	16	TRBJ2-1	NA	TGTGCCAGCAGTTCTGAGCCCAGCGGCGCCTACAATGAGCAGTTCTTC	CASSSEPSGAYNEQFF
NA	TRBV7-9	13	TRBJ1-2	NA	TGTGCCAGCAGCTTAGTAGGGGACTATGGCTACACCTTC	CASSLVGDYGYTF
NA	TRBV11-3	14	TRBJ1-3	TRBD1	TGTGCCAGCAGCAAAACAGGGGAAAGAAACACCATATATTTT	CASSKTGERNTIYF
NA	TRBV19	16	TRBJ2-1	TRBD1	TGTGCCAGTAGTATAATCGACAGGGGGGCATACAATGAGCAGTTCTTC	CASSIIDRGAYNEQFF
NA	TRBV4-1	19	TRBJ1-1	NA	TGCGCCAGCAGCCCTTCCGGGGGGGGCGCGGGCCGGGTGAACACTGAAGCTTTCTTT	CASSPSGGGAGRVNTEAFF
NA	TRBV5-6	17	TRBJ2-5	NA	TGTGCCAGCAGCTTTTTCACCCAAGGGGCCCGGGCAGAGACCCAGTACTTC	CASSFFTQGARAETQYF
once	TRBV7-6	19	TRBJ2-2	NA	TGTGCCAGCAGCCCGCCGGAGGATGGACGGGAGCCGAACACCGGGGAGCTGTTTTTT	CASSPPEDGREPNTGELFF
NA	TRBV15	16	TRBJ1-2	TRBD1	TGTGCCACCAGCATGAGAGTTGGGACAGGGTACTATGGCTACACCTTC	CATSMRVGTGYYGYTF
NA	TRBV29-1	13	TRBJ2-3	TRBD1	TGCAGCGTTAGGGGGCGACACACAGATACGCAGTATTTT	CSVRGRHTDTQYF
NA	TRBV10-3	14	TRBJ2-3	TRBD2	TGTGCCGTAGGACGCGGGGGGACAACAGATACGCAGTATTTT	CAVGRGGTTDTQYF
NA	TRBV7-8	13	TRBJ1-2	NA	TGTGCCAGCAGCCTACAGGTGGGCTATGGCTACACCTTC	CASSLQVGYGYTF
NA	TRBV6-1	18	TRBJ2-3	NA	TGTGCCAGCAGTGAAGCAAAACTCTGGCTAGCCCTCACAGATACGCAGTATTTT	CASSEAKLWLALTDTQYF
NA	TRBV29-1	14	TRBJ2-1	NA	TGCAGCGTTGTGGGCAGGGGAAGTTACAATGAGCAGTTCTTC	CSVVGRGSYNEQFF
NA	TRBV5-1	14	TRBJ2-7	TRBD1	TGCGCCAGCAGCTTGGCCGGGACAGGGATCGAGCAGTACTTC	CASSLAGTGIEQYF
few	TRBV7-9	13	TRBJ1-6	NA	TGTGCCAGCAGCCCAGAGGGCAATTCACCCCTCCACTTT	CASSPEGNSPLHF
NA	TRBV4-1	16	TRBJ2-5	TRBD2	TGCGCCAGCAGCCAAGATGAGCTAGCGGGTAGGGAGACCCAGTACTTC	CASSQDELAGRETQYF
NA	TRBV5-1	17	TRBJ1-1	TRBD1	TGCGCCAGCAGCTTGGGACAGGGGGGGTTCGCTTTTGATGGAGCTTTCTTT	CASSLGQGGFAFDGAFF
NA	TRBV5-1	17	TRBJ2-2	TRBD2	TGCGCCAGCAGCGTAGGGACTAGCGGAGAAGGTACCGGGGAGCTGTTTTTT	CASSVGTSGEGTGELFF
NA	TRBV11-2	14	TRBJ2-7	NA	TGTGCCAGCAGCCCAGGGGACCGCTCCTACGAGCAGTACTTC	CASSPGDRSYEQYF
NA	TRBV5-1	13	TRBJ2-5	NA	TGCGCCAGCAGCCTGGGCTATCGCGAGACCCAGTACTTC	CASSLGYRETQYF
once	TRBV10-2	14	TRBJ2-5	TRBD1	TGCGCCAGCAGCGCGGGACAGGCTCGGGAGACCCAGTACTTC	CASSAGQARETQYF
NA	TRBV6-6	16	TRBJ1-1	TRBD1	TGTGCCAGCAGTTACCCCAGGACAGGGGAGAACACTGAAGCTTTCTTT	CASSYPRTGENTEAFF
NA	TRBV7-9	13	TRBJ1-1	NA	TGTGCCAGCAGTGTCGACTGGAACACTGAAGCTTTCTTT	CASSVDWNTEAFF
NA	TRBV14	14	TRBJ2-1	TRBD1	TGTGCCAGCAGGCGAAGTAGACAGGGCTCTGAGCAGTTCTTC	CASRRSRQGSEQFF
NA	TRBV4-1	15	TRBJ2-7	TRBD2	TGCGCCAGCAGCCATGACCGGGGGGGCGGGTACGAGCAGTACTTC	CASSHDRGGGYEQYF
NA	TRBV10-3	13	TRBJ1-4	NA	TGTGCCATCAGTGAGTGGGGGGGTGAAAAACTGTTTTTT	CAISEWGGEKLFF
NA	TRBV1	15	TRBJ2-1	NA	TGCACCAGCAGCCAAGATCGTTGTGTCCAGTATGAGCAGTTCTTC	CTSSQDRCVQYEQFF
NA	TRBV5-1	14	TRBJ1-1	NA	TGCGCCAGCAGATCCGACAGACTGAACACTGAAGCTTTCTTT	CASRSDRLNTEAFF
NA	TRBV2	15	TRBJ2-1	TRBD1	TGTGCCAGCTCCTACGGGGACAGGGAGTACAATGAGCAGTTCTTC	CASSYGDREYNEQFF
once	TRBV19	16	TRBJ1-2	TRBD1	TGTGCCAGTAGTACGACCCGGACAGGGGGCAGAAATGGCTACACCTTC	CASSTTRTGGRNGYTF
NA	TRBV28	16	TRBJ2-7	TRBD1	TGTGCCAGCAGACGCACGCCGGGACAGGGTCCCCACGAGCAGTACTTC	CASRRTPGQGPHEQYF
NA	TRBV11-2	15	TRBJ2-3	NA	TGTGCCAGCAGCTTAAGCATCCTAAACACAGATACGCAGTATTTT	CASSLSILNTDTQYF
NA	TRBV4-1	16	TRBJ2-7	TRBD1	TGCGCCAGCAGCCAAGGCGCGGGGACAGGGACCTACGAGCAGTACTTC	CASSQGAGTGTYEQYF
NA	TRBV27	18	TRBJ2-5	TRBD2	TGTGCCAGCAGTTCCGGGACTAGCGGGAGGGTCTTATCGGAGACCCAGTACTTC	CASSSGTSGRVLSETQYF